These 17 T cell receptor beta chains were all obtained from the same sample, sequenced in a study of blood T cell repertoires in COVID-19. Sequencing was performed with immunoSEQ multiplex PCR; in TCRdb, only in-frame clones are kept and a portion is missing. The data contain approximately 210,000 clones, roughly 80% of them seen just once; the ten biggest clones take up 15% to 20%. The specimen sequenced was peripheral blood. All receptors come from a human donor in a cohort sampled during active COVID-19.

The chain recombines TRBV20-1 with TRBJ2-2; tentative D call: TRBD1 (6 bases). Germline V gene lookup returns CDR1 DFQATT and CDR2 SNEGSKA (reference sequence). The V and J ends lost 3 bases and 4 bases respectively, with 12 bases between them. The CDR3 sequence is 14 residues long. CDR3 amino acids: CSASYRDSTGELFF. In DNA, the CDR3 is TGCAGTGCTAGTTACAGGGATTCCACCGGGGAGCTGTTTTTT.

The genes are TRBV4-2 and TRBJ2-7; D may be TRBD1 (6 bases). CDR1 LGHNA and CDR2 YNFKEQ come from the germline V gene. The length of the CDR3 is 13 residues. The V end was cut by 4 bases, the J end by 3 bases, with 10 bases between. The CDR3 nucleotides are TGTGCCAGCAGCCTCTGGACAGACTACGAGCAGTACTTC. It specifies CASSLWTDYEQYF.

This sequence joins TRBV6-5 and TRBJ1-2; 7 positions match TRBD1. The CDR3 runs to 13 residues. V shed 6 bases and J 8 bases; nucleotides not matched to a gene: 9. From germline, CDR1 is MNHEY and CDR2 SVGAGI. The DNA for the CDR3 is TGTGCCAGCAGAGTAGACAGGGTTCGGGGCTACACCTTC. It codes for CASRVDRVRGYTF.

This clone was counted a single time. CDR3 region: CASTFLPGGSYNEQFF. In DNA form, the CDR3 reads TGTGCCAGCACCTTCCTCCCGGGGGGATCCTACAATGAGCAGTTCTTC. The chain carries TRBV9 and TRBJ2-1, with 7 bases identical to TRBD2. The CDR3 loop spans 16 amino acids. CDR1 is SGDLS, CDR2 YYNGEE, per germline. V shed 6 bases and J 1 base; nucleotides not matched to a gene: 10.

The rearrangement uses TRBV11-2 and TRBJ1-5, with D maybe TRBD1 (5 bases). Germline assignment: CDR1 SGHAT and CDR2 FQNNGV. The CDR3 is made up of 13 amino acids. Trimming removed 0 bases from V and 5 bases from J, with 5 bases in between. In DNA form, the CDR3 reads TGTGCCAGCAGCTTAGACAGGGATCAGCCCCAGCATTTT. This gives the protein CASSLDRDQPQHF.

This chain joins TRBV5-1 and TRBJ2-3; D gene ambiguous. Trimming took 0 bases from V and 2 from J, leaving 7 bases between them. Germline CDR1 SGHRS, CDR2 YFSETQ. This CDR3 region has 14 residues. As DNA, the CDR3 is TGCGCCAGCAGCTTGGGCCAGGACACAGATACGCAGTATTTT. It specifies CASSLGQDTDTQYF.

The chain uses TRBV28 and TRBJ2-2, with 11 bases aligning to TRBD2. Trimming took 7 bases from V and 7 from J; bases not matched to a gene: 2. Germline V gene data show CDR1 as MDHEN and CDR2 as SYDVKM. This CDR3 has 13 residues. The CDR3: CASILAGGGELFF. CDR3 DNA sequence: TGTGCCAGCATTCTAGCGGGGGGCGGGGAGCTGTTTTTT.

The chain uses TRBV21-1 and TRBJ2-4; the table assigns TRBD1, which was not confirmed against the DNA. TRBV21-1 is a pseudogene segment. The CDR3 totals 17 residues. Written as DNA, the CDR3 is TGTGCCAGCAGGCGAGTACTGGCTACAGCAAAGAAAAACATTCAGTACTTC. Translation gives CASRRVLATAKKNIQYF.

This clone was picked up a small number of times. The chain joins TRBV4-2 to TRBJ2-2, with D maybe TRBD1 (6 bases). V lost 1 base and J 10 bases, leaving 7 bases between the germline ends. CDR3 length: 12 amino acids. The germline CDR1 and CDR2 sequences are LGHNA and YNFKEQ. The CDR3 loop reads CASSQAGVELFF. The CDR3, as DNA: TGTGCCAGCAGCCAAGCAGGGGTGGAGCTGTTTTTT.

This rearrangement joins TRBV3-1 (or the pseudogene TRBV3-2) to TRBJ2-7; 10 bases fit TRBD2. The CDR3 length is 15 residues. The ends lost 3 bases at V and 3 bases at J; junction bases unmatched: 5. In germline, CDR1 is LGHDT, CDR2 YNNKEL (reference sequence). CDR3 sequence reads: CASSQMTSGHYEQYF. The CDR3 bases are TGTGCCAGCAGCCAGATGACTAGCGGGCACTACGAGCAGTACTTC.

V and J are TRBV30 and TRBJ2-1; 10 positions match TRBD2. Germline V lookup: CDR1 GTSNPN, CDR2 SVGIG (reference sequence). This CDR3 comprises 12 residues. V shed 3 bases, J shed 16 bases, and the junction held 9 bases outside the gene matches. The CDR3 here is CAWRALAGGLFF. CDR3 DNA sequence: TGTGCCTGGAGGGCCTTAGCGGGGGGTTTATTCTTC. The variable domain in full, with the rest retrieved from reference TRBV30 and TRBJ2-1, is SQTIHQWPATLVQPVGSPLSLECTVEGTSNPNLYWYRQAAGRGLQLLFYSVGIGQISSEVPQNLSASRPQDRQFILSSKKLLLSDSGFYLCAWRALAGGLFFGPGTRLTVL.

This clone has more than one count but fewer than ten. This chain joins TRBV7-8 and TRBJ1-1; D is uncertain. CDR3 length: 13 residues. V was trimmed by 1 base and J by 5 bases, leaving 8 bases between them. The germline CDR1 and CDR2 sequences are SGHVS and FQNEAQ. CDR3 DNA: TGTGCCAGCAGCTTAGGGCTGATGACTGAAGCTTTCTTT. Its protein product is CASSLGLMTEAFF.

The chain links TRBV6-5 to TRBJ1-1; D possibly corresponds to TRBD1 (5 bases). V gave up 5 bases and J gave up 3 bases, with 10 bases separating them. Germline lookup yields CDR1 MNHEY and CDR2 SVGAGI. The CDR3 contains 13 residues. The CDR3 sequence is CASSRGKDTEAFF. CDR3 bases: TGTGCCAGCAGTAGGGGAAAGGACACTGAAGCTTTCTTT.

The rearrangement uses TRBV2 and TRBJ1-6, with a tentative D call TRBD1 (6 bases). Germline lookup yields CDR1 SNHLY and CDR2 FYNNEI. The length of the CDR3 is 15 residues. Between the trimmed V and J ends, which lost 3 bases and 7 bases, there was a span of 13 bases. The CDR3: CASSEGALKNSPLHF. The CDR3 nucleotides are TGTGCCAGCAGTGAGGGGGCCCTTAAAAATTCACCCCTCCACTTT.

The gene calls are TRBV4-1 and TRBJ1-5, with unresolved D. This CDR3 has 15 amino acids. V was cut by 4 bases and J by 6 bases, with 16 bases left in between. Per germline, CDR1 MGHRA and CDR2 YSYEKL. The CDR3 bases are TGCGCCAGCAGCCCGGCGCGGGGTAGGAGTCAGCCCCAGCATTTT. Translation: CASSPARGRSQPQHF.

The chain combines TRBV7-9 with TRBJ2-1; possible D gene TRBD2, 5 bases. This CDR3 contains 13 residues. Germline values: CDR1 SEHNR, CDR2 FQNEAQ (reference sequence). The V gene lost 5 bases and the J gene lost 4 bases, with 9 bases spanning the gap. CDR3 coding DNA: TGTGCCAGCAGCAACCGGGATTACAATGAGCAGTTCTTC. Translating gives CASSNRDYNEQFF.

As DNA, the CDR3 is TGTGCCAGCAGCCAAGGACTAGCGGGAGAACGTGGGGCCAACGTCCTGACTTTC. Translating gives CASSQGLAGERGANVLTF. This chain uses TRBV5-4 with TRBJ2-6; TRBD2 aligns across 13 bases. Germline CDR1 SGHNT, CDR2 YYREEE (reference sequence). This CDR3 region has 18 residues. J lost 3 bases, V lost 4 bases, and 7 bases had no gene match.